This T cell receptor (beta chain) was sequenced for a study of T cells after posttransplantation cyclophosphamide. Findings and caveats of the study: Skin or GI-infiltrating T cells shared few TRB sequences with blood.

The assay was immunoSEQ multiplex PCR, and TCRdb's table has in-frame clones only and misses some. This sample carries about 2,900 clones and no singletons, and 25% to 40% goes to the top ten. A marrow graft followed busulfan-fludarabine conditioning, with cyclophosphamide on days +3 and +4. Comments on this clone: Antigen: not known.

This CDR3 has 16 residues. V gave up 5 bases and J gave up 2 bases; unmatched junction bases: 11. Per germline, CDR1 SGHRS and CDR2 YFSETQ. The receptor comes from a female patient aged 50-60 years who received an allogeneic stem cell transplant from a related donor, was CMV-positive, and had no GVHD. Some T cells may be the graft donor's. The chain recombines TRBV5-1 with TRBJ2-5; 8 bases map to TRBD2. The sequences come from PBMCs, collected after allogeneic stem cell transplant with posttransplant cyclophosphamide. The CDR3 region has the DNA TGCGCCAGCAGAGGGACTAGTTCATCAGCGCAAGAGACCCAGTACTTC. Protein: CASRGTSSSAQETQYF.